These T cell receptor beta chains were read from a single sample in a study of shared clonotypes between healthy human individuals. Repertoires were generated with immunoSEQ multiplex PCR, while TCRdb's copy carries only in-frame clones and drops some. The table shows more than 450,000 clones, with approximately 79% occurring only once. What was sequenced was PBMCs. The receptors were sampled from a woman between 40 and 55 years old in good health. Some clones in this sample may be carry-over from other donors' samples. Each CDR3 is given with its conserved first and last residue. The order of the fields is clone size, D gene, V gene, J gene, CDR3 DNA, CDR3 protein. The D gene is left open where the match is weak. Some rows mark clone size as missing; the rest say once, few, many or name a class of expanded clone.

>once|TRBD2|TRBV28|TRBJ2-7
TGTGCCACCTTGGGCGGGAGGCTCTCCTACGAGCAGTACTTC
CATLGGRLSYEQYF
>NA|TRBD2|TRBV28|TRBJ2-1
TGTGCCAGCAGTTTAGGGAAACTAGCGGGAGGGAATGAGCAGTTCTTC
CASSLGKLAGGNEQFF
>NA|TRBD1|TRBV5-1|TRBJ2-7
TGCGCCAGCAGCTTGGGACAGGGGACAGGGGAGCAGTACTTC
CASSLGQGTGEQYF
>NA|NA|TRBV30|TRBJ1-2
TGTGCCTGGACAGGCGGGGAACAATCCTATGGCTACACCTTC
CAWTGGEQSYGYTF
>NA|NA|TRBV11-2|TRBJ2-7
TGTGCCAGCAGCTTAGGGTCGGGGAGCCCCTACGAGCAGTACTTC
CASSLGSGSPYEQYF
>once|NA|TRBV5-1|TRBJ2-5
TGCGCCAGCAGCTTGGGTGGTCTAAGCGGTCAAGAGACCCAGTACTTC
CASSLGGLSGQETQYF
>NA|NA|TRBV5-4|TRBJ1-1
TGTGCCAGCAGCTTGGTAATGCAGTCTGAAGCTTTCTTT
CASSLVMQSEAFF
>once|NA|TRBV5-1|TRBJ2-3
TGCGCCAGCGATGAGTACGTTAGCACAGATACGCAGTATTTT
CASDEYVSTDTQYF
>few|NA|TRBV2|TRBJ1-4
TGTGCCAGCAGCCAGGGAGGGGCTGAAAAACTGTTTTTT
CASSQGGAEKLFF
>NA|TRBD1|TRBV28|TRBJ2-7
TGTGCCAGCAGTTTATGGACAGGGGGAGGAGAGCAGTACTTC
CASSLWTGGGEQYF
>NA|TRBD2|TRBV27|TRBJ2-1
TGTGCCAGCAGTCTAGGGAGGGCCTGGGATGAGCAGTTCTTC
CASSLGRAWDEQFF
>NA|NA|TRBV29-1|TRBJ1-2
TGCAGCACTAAGGGGGTCGTCTATGGCTACACCTTC
CSTKGVVYGYTF
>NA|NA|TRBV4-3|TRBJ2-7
TGCGCCAGCAGCCAAGAACTGGGCTACGAGCAGTACTTC
CASSQELGYEQYF
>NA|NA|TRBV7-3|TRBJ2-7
TGTGCCAGCAGCTTAACCAGCTCCTACGAGCAGTACTTC
CASSLTSSYEQYF
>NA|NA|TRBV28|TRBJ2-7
TGTGCCAGCAGCTCCTTCACGGCCTCGCCCTACGAGCAGTACTTC
CASSSFTASPYEQYF
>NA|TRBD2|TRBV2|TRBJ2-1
TGTGCCAGCAGTGAAGGAAGCGGGAGGTCGGGGAATGAGCAGTTCTTC
CASSEGSGRSGNEQFF
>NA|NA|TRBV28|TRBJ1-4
TGTGCCAGCAGTCCCCCCGGGACAACTTATGAAAAACTGTTTTTT
CASSPPGTTYEKLFF
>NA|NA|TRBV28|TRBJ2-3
TGTGCCAGCAGTTTATCGTTGGGAGTGGCAGATACGCAGTATTTT
CASSLSLGVADTQYF
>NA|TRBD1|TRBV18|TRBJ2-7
TGTGCCAGCTCACCCGGGACAGGGGGCGCCTACGAGCAGTACTTC
CASSPGTGGAYEQYF
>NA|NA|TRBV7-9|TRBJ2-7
TGTGCCAGCAGCCCCTCCCCCTACGAGCAGTACTTC
CASSPSPYEQYF